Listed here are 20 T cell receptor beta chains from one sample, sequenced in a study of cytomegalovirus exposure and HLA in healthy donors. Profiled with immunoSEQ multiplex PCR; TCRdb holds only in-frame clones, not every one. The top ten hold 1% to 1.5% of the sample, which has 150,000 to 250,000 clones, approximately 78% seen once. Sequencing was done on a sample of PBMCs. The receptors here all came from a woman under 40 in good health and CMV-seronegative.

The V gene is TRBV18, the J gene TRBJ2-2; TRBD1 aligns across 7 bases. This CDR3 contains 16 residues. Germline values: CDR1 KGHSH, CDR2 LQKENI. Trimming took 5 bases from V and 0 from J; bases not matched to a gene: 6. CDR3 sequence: CASSMTGNTNTGELFF. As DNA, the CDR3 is TGTGCCAGCTCAATGACAGGGAACACGAACACCGGGGAGCTGTTTTTT.

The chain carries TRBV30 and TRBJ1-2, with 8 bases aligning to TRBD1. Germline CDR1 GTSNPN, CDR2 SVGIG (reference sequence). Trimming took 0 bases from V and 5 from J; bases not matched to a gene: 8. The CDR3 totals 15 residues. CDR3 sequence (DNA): TGTGCCTGGAGTGTAAAGGGGACAGGAAGTTATGGCTACACCTTC. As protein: CAWSVKGTGSYGYTF. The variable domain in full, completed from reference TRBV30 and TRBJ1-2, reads SQTIHQWPATLVQPVGSPLSLECTVEGTSNPNLYWYRQAAGRGLQLLFYSVGIGQISSEVPQNLSASRPQDRQFILSSKKLLLSDSGFYLCAWSVKGTGSYGYTFGSGTRLTVV.

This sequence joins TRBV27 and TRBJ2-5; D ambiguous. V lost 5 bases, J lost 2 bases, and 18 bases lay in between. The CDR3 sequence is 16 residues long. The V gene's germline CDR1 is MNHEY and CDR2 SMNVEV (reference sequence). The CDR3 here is CASSPRPRGRQETQYF. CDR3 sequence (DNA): TGTGCCAGCAGTCCCAGACCCCGCGGCCGGCAAGAGACCCAGTACTTC.

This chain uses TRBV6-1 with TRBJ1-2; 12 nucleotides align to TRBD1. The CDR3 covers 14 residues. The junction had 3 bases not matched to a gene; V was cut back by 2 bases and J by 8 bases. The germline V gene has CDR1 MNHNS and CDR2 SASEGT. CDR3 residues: CASSEMGTGGGYTF. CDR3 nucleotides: TGTGCCAGCAGTGAAATGGGGACAGGGGGCGGCTACACCTTC.

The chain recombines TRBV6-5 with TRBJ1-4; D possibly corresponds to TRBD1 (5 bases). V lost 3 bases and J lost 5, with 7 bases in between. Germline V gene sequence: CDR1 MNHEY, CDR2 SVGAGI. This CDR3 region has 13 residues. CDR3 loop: CASSYGANEKLFF. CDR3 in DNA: TGTGCCAGCAGTTATGGGGCCAATGAAAAACTGTTTTTT.

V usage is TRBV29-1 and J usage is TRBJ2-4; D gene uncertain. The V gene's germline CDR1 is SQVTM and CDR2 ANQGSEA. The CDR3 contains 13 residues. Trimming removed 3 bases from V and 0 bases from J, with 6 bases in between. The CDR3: CSVETLAKNIQYF. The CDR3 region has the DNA TGCAGCGTTGAGACTTTAGCCAAAAACATTCAGTACTTC.

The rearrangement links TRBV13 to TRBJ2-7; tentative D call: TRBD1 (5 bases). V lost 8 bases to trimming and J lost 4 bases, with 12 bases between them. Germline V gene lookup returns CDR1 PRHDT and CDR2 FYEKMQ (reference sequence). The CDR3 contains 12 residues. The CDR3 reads CASRFQGYEQYF. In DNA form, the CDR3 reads TGTGCCAGCCGATTTCAGGGTTACGAGCAGTACTTC.

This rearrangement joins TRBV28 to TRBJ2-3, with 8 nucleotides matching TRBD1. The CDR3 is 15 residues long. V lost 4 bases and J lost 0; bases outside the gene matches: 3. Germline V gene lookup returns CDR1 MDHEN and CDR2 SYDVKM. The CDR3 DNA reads TGTGCCAGCAGTTGGACAGGGACGAGCACAGATACGCAGTATTTT. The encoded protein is CASSWTGTSTDTQYF.

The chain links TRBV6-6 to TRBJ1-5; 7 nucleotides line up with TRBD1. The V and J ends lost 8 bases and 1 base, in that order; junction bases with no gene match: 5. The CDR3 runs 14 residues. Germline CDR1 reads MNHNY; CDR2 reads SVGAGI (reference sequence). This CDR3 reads CASGRDSSNQPQHF. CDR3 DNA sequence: TGTGCCAGCGGTCGGGACAGCAGCAATCAGCCCCAGCATTTT.

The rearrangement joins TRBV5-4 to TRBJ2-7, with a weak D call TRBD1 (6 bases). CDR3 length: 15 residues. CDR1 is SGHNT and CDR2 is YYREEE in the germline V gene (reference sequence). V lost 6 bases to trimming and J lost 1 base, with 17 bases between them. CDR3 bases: TGTGCCAGCAACCCCCTTGAGGGGGAGTCCTACGAGCAGTACTTC. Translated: CASNPLEGESYEQYF.

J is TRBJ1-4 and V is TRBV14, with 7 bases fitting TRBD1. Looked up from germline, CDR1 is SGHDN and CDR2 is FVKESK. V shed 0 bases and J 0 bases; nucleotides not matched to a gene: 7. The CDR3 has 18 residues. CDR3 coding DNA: TGTGCCAGCAGCCAAGATCTGGGGACAGTTGCAACTAATGAAAAACTGTTTTTT. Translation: CASSQDLGTVATNEKLFF.

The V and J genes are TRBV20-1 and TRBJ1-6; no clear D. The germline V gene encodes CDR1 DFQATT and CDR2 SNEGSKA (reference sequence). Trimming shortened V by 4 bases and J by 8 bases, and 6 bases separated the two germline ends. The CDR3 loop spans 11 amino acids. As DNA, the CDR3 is TGCAGTGCTATGAGAGATTCACCCCTCCACTTT. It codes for CSAMRDSPLHF.

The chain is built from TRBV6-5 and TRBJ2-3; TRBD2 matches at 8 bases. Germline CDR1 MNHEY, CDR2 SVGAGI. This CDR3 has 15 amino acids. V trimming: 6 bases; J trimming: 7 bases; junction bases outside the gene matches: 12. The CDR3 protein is CASSSSGGPRNTQYF. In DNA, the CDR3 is TGTGCCAGCAGCTCGAGCGGGGGCCCGCGGAATACGCAGTATTTT.

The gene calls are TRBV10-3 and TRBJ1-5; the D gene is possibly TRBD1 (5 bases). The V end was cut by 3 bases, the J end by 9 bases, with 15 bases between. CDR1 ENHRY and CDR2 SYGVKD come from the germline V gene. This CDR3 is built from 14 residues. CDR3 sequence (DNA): TGTGCCATCAGTGACGGGACTGGGTCGCGGCCCCAGCATTTT. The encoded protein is CAISDGTGSRPQHF.

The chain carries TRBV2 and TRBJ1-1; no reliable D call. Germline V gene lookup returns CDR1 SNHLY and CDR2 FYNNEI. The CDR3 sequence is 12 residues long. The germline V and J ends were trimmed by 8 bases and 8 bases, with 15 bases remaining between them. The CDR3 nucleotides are TGTGCCAGCTCAGCGACCACTTGGGAAGCTTTCTTT. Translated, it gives CASSATTWEAFF.

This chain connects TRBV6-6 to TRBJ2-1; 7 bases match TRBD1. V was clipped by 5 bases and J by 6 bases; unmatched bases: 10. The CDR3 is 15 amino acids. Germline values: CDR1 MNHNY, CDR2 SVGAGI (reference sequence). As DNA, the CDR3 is TGTGCCAGCAGTCAACAGGGGCTATCGAGCAATGAGCAGTTCTTC. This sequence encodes CASSQQGLSSNEQFF.

The CDR3 DNA reads TGTGCCTGGAGTGTACAGGTGGCGCGGGGGGGCCGTTGGGAGACCCAGTACTTC. Amino acids: CAWSVQVARGGRWETQYF. This chain uses TRBV30 with TRBJ2-5; TRBD2 matches at 9 bases. Germline CDR1 is GTSNPN and CDR2 is SVGIG (reference sequence). With V trimmed by 0 bases and J by 5 bases, 16 bases remained unmatched. The CDR3 is made up of 18 amino acids. Supplemented by reference TRBV30 and TRBJ2-5, the full variable domain reads SQTIHQWPATLVQPVGSPLSLECTVEGTSNPNLYWYRQAAGRGLQLLFYSVGIGQISSEVPQNLSASRPQDRQFILSSKKLLLSDSGFYLCAWSVQVARGGRWETQYFGPGTRLLVL.

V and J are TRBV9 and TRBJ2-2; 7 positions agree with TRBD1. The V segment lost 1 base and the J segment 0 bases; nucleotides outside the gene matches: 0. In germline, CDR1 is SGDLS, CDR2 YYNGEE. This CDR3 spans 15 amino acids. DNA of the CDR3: TGTGCCAGCAGCGTACAGGGGGCGAACACCGGGGAGCTGTTTTTT. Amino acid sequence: CASSVQGANTGELFF.

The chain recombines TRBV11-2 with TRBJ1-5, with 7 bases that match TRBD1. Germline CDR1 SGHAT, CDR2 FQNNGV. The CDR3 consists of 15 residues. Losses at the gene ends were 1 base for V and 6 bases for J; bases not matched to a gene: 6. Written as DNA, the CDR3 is TGTGCCAGCAGCTTAGGTCGCAGGGGGAGTCAGCCCCAGCATTTT. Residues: CASSLGRRGSQPQHF.

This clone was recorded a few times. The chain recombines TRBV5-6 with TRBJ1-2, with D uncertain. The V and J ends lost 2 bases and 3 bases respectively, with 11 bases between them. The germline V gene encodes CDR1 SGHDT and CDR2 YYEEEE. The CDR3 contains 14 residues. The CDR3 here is CASSLDTIDYGYTF. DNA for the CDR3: TGTGCCAGCAGCTTAGACACCATTGACTATGGCTACACCTTC. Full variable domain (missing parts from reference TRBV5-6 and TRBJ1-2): DAGVTQSPTHLIKTRGQQVTLRCSPKSGHDTVSWYQQALGQGPQFIFQYYEEEERQRGNFPDRFSGHQFPNYSSELNVNALLLGDSALYLCASSLDTIDYGYTFGSGTRLTVV.